This T cell receptor (beta chain) was retrieved from a study of cytomegalovirus exposure and HLA in healthy donors. General study results and limits: There were reportedly fewer N-insertions in an Asian-associated ancestry cluster than the approximately 600-donor mean, in a later analysis.

PCR used 60 Vbeta primers and 13 Jbeta primers. Produced via immunoSEQ multiplex PCR; TCRdb's table is partial and in-frame only. The sample includes 150,000 to 200,000 clones, roughly 79% seen only once; the top ten take 1.9%. V was shortened by 4 bases and J by 4 bases, with 15 bases between the two germline ends. Germline V lookup: CDR1 SGHNT, CDR2 YYREEE (reference sequence). The CDR3 loop spans 16 amino acids. On this clone itself: Its target is unknown.

The sequence was collected from a man aged 25-45 years in good health and CMV-seronegative. This chain uses TRBV5-4 with TRBJ2-6; D is possibly TRBD2 (5 bases). The specimen was PBMCs. The CDR3 sequence is CASSNQRGHGANVLTF. DNA of the CDR3: TGTGCCAGCAGCAACCAACGAGGGCACGGGGCCAACGTCCTGACTTTC.